The 20 T cell receptor beta chains listed next were all sequenced from one sample in a study of cytomegalovirus exposure and HLA in healthy donors. The study ran its PCR with 60 Vbeta and 13 Jbeta primers. TCRdb's copy holds only in-frame clones and misses some; the assay was immunoSEQ multiplex PCR. The table records fewer than 250,000 clones, about 82% of them present only once. Specimen: PBMCs. The source of these receptors is a man aged 25 to 40 in good health and CMV-seronegative.

V and J are TRBV19 and TRBJ2-7, with TRBD1 matching 9 bases. The CDR3 extends over 20 amino acids. The junction had 28 bases not matched to a gene; V was cut back by 7 bases and J by 6 bases. Germline CDR1 reads LNHDA; CDR2 reads SQIVND (reference sequence). CDR3: CASTPSPPPGQGPAKSEQYF. The CDR3 nucleotides are TGTGCCAGTACTCCCTCTCCCCCGCCGGGACAGGGCCCTGCCAAGTCCGAGCAGTACTTC.

The chain carries TRBV10-2 and TRBJ1-5; TRBD1 agrees at 7 bases. Germline values: CDR1 WSHSY, CDR2 SAAADI. Trimming removed 2 bases from V and 3 bases from J; junction bases left unmatched: 4. The CDR3 extends over 15 amino acids. CDR3 in DNA: TGCGCCAGCAGTGAGCCCGGGACAGCCAATCAGCCCCAGCATTTT. Translated, it gives CASSEPGTANQPQHF.

The gene calls are TRBV6-5 and TRBJ2-7; TRBD1 matches 7 bases. The CDR3 sequence is 14 residues long. CDR1 and CDR2 (germline): MNHEY, SVGAGI. V lost 6 bases to trimming and J lost 4 bases; unmatched junction nucleotides: 9. The CDR3 reads CASSRDRTKYEQYF. CDR3 nucleotides: TGTGCCAGCAGCCGGGACAGAACTAAATACGAGCAGTACTTC.

This clone has just one count. CDR3 in DNA: TGTGCCAGCAGCTTGGGGGCTCGGAGCAATCAGCCCCAGCATTTT. It codes for CASSLGARSNQPQHF. The chain has TRBV5-8 and TRBJ1-5; no reliable D call. V lost 0 bases and J lost 1, with 8 bases in between. There are 15 residues in the CDR3. Per the germline V gene, CDR1 is SGHTS and CDR2 is YDEGEE.

The chain has TRBV7-9 and TRBJ2-2; maybe TRBD1 (5 bases). This CDR3 is built from 14 residues. Deletions cut 2 bases from V and 4 bases from J, with 8 bases between. Germline CDR1 SEHNR, CDR2 FQNEAQ (reference sequence). CDR3 protein: CASSLRGSTGELFF. The CDR3 nucleotides are TGTGCCAGCAGCTTAAGGGGTTCCACCGGGGAGCTGTTTTTT.

The chain joins TRBV2 to TRBJ2-1; 8 nucleotides line up with TRBD2. The J segment lost 9 bases and the V segment lost 5 bases, leaving 9 bases of the junction unmatched. The CDR3 has 14 amino acids. CDR1 and CDR2 from the germline V gene are SNHLY and FYNNEI. This CDR3 is CASSFSGAAIEQFF. The CDR3 DNA sequence: TGTGCCAGCAGTTTTAGCGGGGCGGCAATTGAGCAGTTCTTC.

The chain uses TRBV18 and TRBJ2-5; TRBD2 matches 13 bases. Trimming took 5 bases from V and 7 from J; bases not matched to a gene: 7. The CDR3 sequence is 15 residues long. The germline gives CDR1 KGHSH, CDR2 LQKENI. In DNA form, the CDR3 reads TGTGCCAGCTCAACCGGACTAGCGGGGGTGGCGACCCAGTACTTC. This codes for CASSTGLAGVATQYF.

The V and J genes are TRBV7-2 and TRBJ2-7; 9 nucleotides match TRBD2. Trimming removed 1 base from V and 0 bases from J; junction bases left unmatched: 7. CDR3 length: 17 residues. Germline V lookup: CDR1 SGHTA, CDR2 FQGNSA. The DNA for the CDR3 is TGTGCCAGCAGCTTAGTGGGGCTAGCGGGGAGCTCCTACGAGCAGTACTTC. This sequence encodes CASSLVGLAGSSYEQYF. The whole variable domain, filled in from reference TRBV7-2 and TRBJ2-7, reads GAGVSQSPSNKVTEKGKDVELRCDPISGHTALYWYRQSLGQGLEFLIYFQGNSAPDKSGLPSDRFSAERTGGSVSTLTIQRTQQEDSAVYLCASSLVGLAGSSYEQYFGPGTRLTVT.

This clone has a single count. V gene TRBV5-6 combines with J gene TRBJ2-7; D is unresolved. The CDR3 has 17 residues. V was trimmed by 4 bases and J by 0 bases, leaving 20 bases between them. Germline CDR1 SGHDT, CDR2 YYEEEE. This CDR3 reads CASSAGWSIASSYEQYF. CDR3 nucleotides: TGTGCCAGCAGCGCCGGTTGGTCGATCGCAAGCTCCTACGAGCAGTACTTC. The whole variable domain, remainder taken from reference TRBV5-6 and TRBJ2-7, is DAGVTQSPTHLIKTRGQQVTLRCSPKSGHDTVSWYQQALGQGPQFIFQYYEEEERQRGNFPDRFSGHQFPNYSSELNVNALLLGDSALYLCASSAGWSIASSYEQYFGPGTRLTVT.

The rearrangement joins TRBV13 to TRBJ2-5, with 7 positions matching TRBD1. The J call is uncertain, as TRBJ2-7 better fits the DNA end. This CDR3 spans 15 amino acids. Per the germline V gene, CDR1 is PRHDT and CDR2 is FYEKMQ (reference sequence). The CDR3 DNA is TGTGCCAGCAGCTTGGTTCGACAGACAGGGAACGAGCAGTACTTC. The encoded protein is CASSLVRQTGNEQYF.

V is TRBV28 and J is TRBJ1-2; possible D gene TRBD1, 5 bases. The V end lost 5 bases, the J end lost 7 bases, and 23 bases lay between the germline ends. The CDR3 length is 16 residues. The germline V gene encodes CDR1 MDHEN and CDR2 SYDVKM. CDR3 residues: CASSIGTAFNGGGYTF. CDR3 sequence (DNA): TGTGCCAGCAGTATCGGGACGGCCTTCAACGGGGGTGGCTACACCTTC.

This clone was recorded once. The rearrangement uses TRBV6-5 and TRBJ1-3, with D tentatively TRBD1 (5 bases). The CDR3 length is 15 residues. The germline gives CDR1 MNHEY, CDR2 SVGAGI. Trimming took off 7 bases at V and 3 bases at J, with 16 bases between the two ends. This CDR3 is CASKAPGGYGNTIYF. The CDR3 DNA follows: TGTGCCAGCAAGGCCCCGGGGGGGTATGGAAACACCATATATTTT.

This chain uses TRBV6-6 with TRBJ2-1; possible D gene TRBD1, 5 bases. Looked up from germline, CDR1 is MNHNY and CDR2 is SVGAGI (reference sequence). Trimming shortened V by 6 bases and J by 2 bases, and 14 bases separated the two germline ends. CDR3 length: 15 residues. The CDR3 here is CASSRRTGTYNEQFF. The CDR3 DNA is TGTGCCAGCAGCCGACGTACAGGAACCTACAATGAGCAGTTCTTC.

This rearrangement joins TRBV10-3 to TRBJ2-2; D perhaps matches TRBD1 (6 bases). With 2 bases removed from V and 3 bases from J, the gap between germline ends came to 7 bases. This CDR3 region has 14 residues. CDR1 is ENHRY and CDR2 is SYGVKD in the germline V gene. The CDR3 DNA sequence: TGTGCCATCAGTGAGCCAGGGGACACCGGGGAGCTGTTTTTT. Its protein product is CAISEPGDTGELFF.

This chain uses TRBV7-8 with TRBJ1-4, with D tentatively TRBD1 (5 bases). The germline gives CDR1 SGHVS, CDR2 FQNEAQ. This CDR3 has 15 amino acids. V lost 5 bases to trimming and J lost 2 bases, with 12 bases between them. As DNA, the CDR3 is TGTGCCAGCAGCGGGTCTCGGGGGACTAATGAAAAACTGTTTTTT. Encoded protein: CASSGSRGTNEKLFF.

V usage is TRBV28 and J usage is TRBJ1-6; weak D call: TRBD1 (5 bases). CDR3 length equals 13 residues. Germline V gene data show CDR1 as MDHEN and CDR2 as SYDVKM. Trimming pared 5 bases from V and 18 bases from J, leaving 20 bases between. The CDR3 sequence is CASSPDPDKSPHF. The CDR3 DNA reads TGTGCCAGCAGTCCCGACCCGGACAAGTCCCCCCACTTT.

This chain connects TRBV4-1 to TRBJ2-5; 8 nucleotides align to TRBD2. The end of the DNA aligns better with TRBJ2-7, so the J call may be wrong. This CDR3 is 18 amino acids long. The germline CDR1 and CDR2 sequences are MGHRA and YSYEKL. CDR3 amino acids: CASSQDGGVGTRGYEQYF. The CDR3 bases are TGCGCCAGCAGCCAAGATGGGGGCGTGGGGACTAGGGGCTACGAGCAGTACTTC.

The count of this clone is one. The chain employs TRBV15 and TRBJ1-5; no clear D gene. The V end was cut by 1 base, the J end by 3 bases, with 7 bases between. Germline CDR1 and CDR2: LNHNV and YYDKDF (reference sequence). There are 14 residues in the CDR3. In DNA form, the CDR3 reads TGTGCCACCAGCAGAGTGGAGTACAATCAGCCCCAGCATTTT. It translates to CATSRVEYNQPQHF.

DNA for the CDR3: TGTGCCAGCAGCTTTCAGGGTCCGAGCAAGAGCTCCTATAATTCACCCCTCCACTTT. This encodes CASSFQGPSKSSYNSPLHF. V is TRBV13 and J is TRBJ1-6, with D maybe TRBD1 (5 bases). Per germline, CDR1 PRHDT and CDR2 FYEKMQ (reference sequence). V dropped 3 bases and J dropped 0 bases, with 18 bases sitting between them. The CDR3 length is 19 residues.

The V and J genes are TRBV6-5 and TRBJ2-5; D is unresolved. Germline V gene data show CDR1 as MNHEY and CDR2 as SVGAGI. V was shortened by 6 bases and J by 5 bases, with 13 bases between the two germline ends. The CDR3 spans 13 residues. CDR3 bases: TGTGCCAGCAGCTACGCGGATCGGGAGACCCAGTACTTC. This gives the protein CASSYADRETQYF.